This TCR beta chain emerged from a study of shared clonotypes between healthy human individuals (dated by TCRdb to 2019 to 2021). General notes on the study: The cohort comprised a couple of women and a few men aged 18 to 49 years. The study deeply sequenced blood TCR repertoires of about 5 healthy adults to estimate repertoire size and the extent of clonotype sharing between individuals. For each donor, CD4 naive and CD4 memory were each run on three plates, CD8 naive on two plates, and CD8 memory on one plate. Each donor's leukapheresis produced roughly between roughly 0.85 and 9.5 billion PBMCs. To increase sequencing depth and limit assay-specific biases, TCR repertoire library preparation and sequencing were carried out by different laboratories using diverse techniques. Results the study describes overall, beyond this receptor: Sampling was restricted to blood, and TCR repertoires in tissues likely differ from the TCR repertoires found in blood. Higher generation probabilities were observed for clonotypes shared by all four sorted-subset donors than for non-shared clonotypes. About 5% of naive CD4, 3.5% of naive CD8, around 2.3% of memory CD4, and about 0.4% of memory CD8 clonotypes were shared across several donors. Naive subsets generally had larger estimated clonotype richness than memory subsets. Pairwise subsampling led to the expectation that sequencing depth would affect the degree of clonotype sharing among donors. The small number of donors limited the genetic and exposure-history diversity represented. Even with the large sequencing depth, rarefaction of the sorted-subset datasets indicated that sequencing was incomplete.

For this clone: Its cognate antigen has yet to be identified. The record has no base qualities; no much larger clone is one base away.

Using the deep immunoSEQ assay, multiplex PCR amplified TCR CDR3 regions from genomic DNA. Extracted genomic DNA from each cell subset was distributed evenly across all wells of several immunoSEQ 96-well plates, and each plate was treated as a replicate. For sorted subsets, approximately 210 ng of genomic DNA, equivalent to roughly 33,000 T cell genomes, went into each replicate PCR. Purified libraries were measured with a Qubit 3.0 fluorometer, size-checked on a Bioanalyzer 2100, and measured again with the KAPA Library Quantification kit. Every immunoSEQ 96-well plate was sequenced on a dedicated single-read 150-cycle Illumina NextSeq 550 flow cell. In the paper's pipeline: The immunoSEQ output contained only junctional sequences without quality scores, so filtering could not match that applied to full-length reads. Sequences were annotated with PyIR, a Python wrapper for IgBLAST v1.9, using IMGT germline references to assign V/J genes and CDR3. Any read was removed if the V/J assignment was weak (E-value above 1e-6), the CDR3 was missing, or the read contained stop codons, out-of-frame junctions, or ambiguous translated residues. V3J clonotypes were defined as sequences sharing the same inferred V gene, J gene, and CDR3 amino acid sequence. To compute the percentage overlap between repertoires, the number of shared unique clonotypes was divided by the size of the smaller repertoire. RTK rarefaction, the Chao1 estimator, and Recon v2.1 estimates of unobserved clonotypes were used to assess repertoire richness. For all TCRbeta clonotypes obtained by the gDNA method from a handful of donors, generation probabilities were computed with OLGA. This immuneACCESS table, as held by TCRdb, lists in-frame sequences with V and J called but not all clones. Of the missing ones, under half trace to an unresolved V gene in checked studies; the others have no known cause. V and J calls and clone size come straight from that table; D and trimming were deduced from the DNA. In all, the sample holds around 750,000 clones, and around 67% of those were seen once. The ten largest clones add up to 1.5% to 2% of the sample.

Donors were healthy HIV-negative adults with no recently reported acute infections or vaccinations. All donors were Caucasian adults living in Nashville, Tennessee, USA. CD4+ T cells were enriched by magnetic negative selection; naive cells were then positively selected on CD45RA, and the negative fraction formed the memory subset. Blood was obtained by leukapheresis, after which PBMCs were separated by Ficoll-Histopaque density gradient centrifugation and cryopreserved in liquid nitrogen vapor phase. Analytical flow cytometry was used to check the purity and quantity of each magnetically sorted T cell population. Each sorted fraction had its genomic DNA isolated and then quantified by UV absorbance on a Nanodrop 2000c. CDR1 and CDR2, looked up from the germline V gene, are MNHEY and SVGAGI. Measured from the cysteine to the phenylalanine, the CDR3 is 15 residues long. Only the CDR3 DNA is retained, 45 bases long and in frame from the first base. The junction carries 14 bases between V and J, which are trimmed by 0 bases and 5 bases respectively.

This receptor chain uses TRBV6-5 and TRBJ2-7, and possibly TRBD1, on 6 matching bases. The sequence came from a woman aged 25 to 45 in good health. Input material: memory CD4+ T cells sorted from blood. Taken with the paper, the label for cell subset or site translates to: CD45RA-negative fraction. In nucleotide form, the sequence is TGTGCCAGCAGTTACTCGGGCAGGGGCCGAAACGAGCAGTACTTC. Its protein is CASSYSGRGRNEQYF.